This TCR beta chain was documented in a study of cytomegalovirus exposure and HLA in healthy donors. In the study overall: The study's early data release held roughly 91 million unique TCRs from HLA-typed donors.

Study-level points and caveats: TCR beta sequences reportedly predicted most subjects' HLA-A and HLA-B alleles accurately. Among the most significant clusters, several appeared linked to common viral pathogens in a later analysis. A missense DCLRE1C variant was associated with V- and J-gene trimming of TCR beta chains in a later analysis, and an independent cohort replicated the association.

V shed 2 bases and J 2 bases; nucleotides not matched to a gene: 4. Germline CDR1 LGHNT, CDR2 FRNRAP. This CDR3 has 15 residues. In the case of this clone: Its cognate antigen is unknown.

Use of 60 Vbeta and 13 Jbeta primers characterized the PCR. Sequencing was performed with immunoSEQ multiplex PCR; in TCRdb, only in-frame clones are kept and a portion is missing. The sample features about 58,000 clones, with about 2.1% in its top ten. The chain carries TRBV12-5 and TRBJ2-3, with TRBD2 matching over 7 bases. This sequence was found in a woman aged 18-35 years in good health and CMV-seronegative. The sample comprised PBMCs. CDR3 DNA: TGTGCTAGTGGTTTGTCTAGCGGAACCACAGATACGCAGTATTTT. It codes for CASGLSSGTTDTQYF.